This T cell receptor beta chain was found in a study of blood T cell repertoires in COVID-19. Study details: COVID-19 samples, acute and convalescent, were from the United States, Italy and Spain. T cells, B-cell-depleted T cells, or PBMCs supplied cDNA or gDNA.

Original analysis: Amplification of reference gene primers was used by the study to estimate nucleated cell counts. Libraries were prepared by immunoSEQ multiplex PCR; TCRdb keeps only in-frame clonotypes and omits some of them. The V and J calls and clone size were taken over from that table, and D and trimming were inferred from the DNA. The table shows about 160,000 clones, with approximately 91% occurring only once. CDR3 length equals 14 residues. CDR1 is MNHEY and CDR2 is SVGAGI in the germline V gene. Trimming removed 6 bases from V and 13 bases from J; junction bases left unmatched: 10. The chain has TRBV6-5 and TRBJ1-4, with TRBD1 matching 11 bases. This sequence was found in a man in his late teens or twenties with acute or convalescent COVID-19. The specimen was peripheral blood. The CDR3 DNA sequence: TGTGCCAGCAGGAGGACAGGGGGCGGCTTGGGACTGTTTTTT. It is translated as CASRRTGGGLGLFF.